This T cell receptor (beta chain) comes out of a study of T cell responses to AZD1222 COVID-19 vaccine. The study's findings and limits: Dominant CD4 TCR responses targeted spike regions 160-218 and 743-854. Clonal diversity was possibly underestimated, and the donors were mostly white British, with more females.

Germline values: CDR1 LNHDA, CDR2 SQIVND (reference sequence). The CDR3 has 13 amino acids. The V end was cut by 5 bases, the J end by 4 bases, with 11 bases between. Assay: immunoSEQ multiplex PCR; the TCRdb copy retains only in-frame clones and omits some. The sample contains 83,000 or so clones, around 90% of which appear only once. Samples with a second dose at about 4 or about 12 weeks were pooled together. About this clone itself: What it binds is not known.

The sequence was obtained from an adult who received the AZD1222 COVID-19 vaccine. The specimen was peripheral blood, collected 28 days after the second AZD1222 dose. The chain recombines TRBV19 with TRBJ1-1; the D is unclear. In DNA, the CDR3 is TGTGCCAGTAGTCCAGGATTACCCACTGAAGCTTTCTTT. Translating it yields CASSPGLPTEAFF.